These T cell receptor beta chains were read from a single sample in a study of T cells in Graves' hyperthyroidism and ophthalmopathy. TCRdb re-called the multiplex PCR reads through MiXCR, storing one row per CDR3 protein. The table has 370,000 or so distinct CDR3 sequences, about 14% seen once. Sequencing input: blood. Source of these receptors: a man in his thirties or forties with Graves' hyperthyroidism that later progressed to Graves' ophthalmopathy. CDR3s include the opening cysteine and the closing phenylalanine or tryptophan. D genes are given only for firm matches. Clone size appears in some rows only: once, few, many, or a class for an expanded clone.

clone_size | d_call | j_call | v_call | cdr3_nt | cdr3_aa
few | - | TRBJ2-2 | TRBV7-9 | TGTGCCAGCTCAAACGGTTTCCCCACCCCCGGGGAGCTGTTTTTT | CASSNGFPTPGELFF
many | TRBD2 | TRBJ2-7 | TRBV6-1 | TGTGCCAGCAGTGAATCGTTAGCGGGACCCTACGAGCAGTACTTC | CASSESLAGPYEQYF
few | TRBD1 | TRBJ2-4 | TRBV7-3 | TGTGCCAGCAGCATGGGACAGGGAGGGTACATTCAGTACTTC | CASSMGQGGYIQYF
many | TRBD1 | TRBJ1-5 | TRBV12-3/TRBV12-4 | TGTGCCAGCAGTTTAGCGTACAGGGGTCAGCCCCAGCATTTT | CASSLAYRGQPQHF
many | - | TRBJ1-1 | TRBV10-3 | TGTGCCATCACACAGAACACTGAAGCTTTCTTT | CAITQNTEAFF
- | - | TRBJ2-1 | TRBV9 | TGTGCCAGCAGCGTAGGAACCCGAAGCTACAATGAGCAGTTCTTC | CASSVGTRSYNEQFF
many | - | TRBJ2-7 | TRBV6-1 | TGTGCCAGCAGGGAAACAAATACCGAGCAGTACTTC | CASRETNTEQYF
- | - | TRBJ1-6 | TRBV29-1 | TGCAGCGTTGGGGGAACCCTTAATTCACCCCTCCACTTT | CSVGGTLNSPLHF
many | TRBD2 | TRBJ2-1 | TRBV7-9 | TGTGCCAGCAGCGCGGTCGGCGGGGGCTACAATGAGCAGTTCTTC | CASSAVGGGYNEQFF
- | - | TRBJ1-1 | TRBV19 | TGTGCCAGTAAGGGGGGGGCTTGGAACACTGAAGCTTTCTTT | CASKGGAWNTEAFF
many | - | TRBJ1-1 | TRBV27 | TGTGCCAGCACCGGGACATTGAACACTGAAGCTTTCTTT | CASTGTLNTEAFF
many | TRBD1 | TRBJ1-2 | TRBV9 | TGTGCCAGCAGCCCCCGACAGGGCTATGGCTACACCTTC | CASSPRQGYGYTF
many | TRBD1 | TRBJ1-2 | TRBV30 | TGTGCCTGGAGGGTACAGGGGGCCTGGGGCTACACCTTC | CAWRVQGAWGYTF
many | TRBD1 | TRBJ1-1 | TRBV4-1 | TGCGCCAGCAGCCAACCGGGACAGGGAGGCACTGAAGCTTTCTTT | CASSQPGQGGTEAFF
many | - | TRBJ2-5 | TRBV12-3/TRBV12-4 | TGTGCCAGCAGTTTAACTGGGACCCGGCATACCCAGTACTTC | CASSLTGTRHTQYF
few | - | TRBJ2-6 | TRBV7-9 | TGTGCCAGCAGCCCCCTCCAGGGACCCGGGGCCAACGTCCTGACTTTC | CASSPLQGPGANVLTF
few | - | TRBJ1-5 | TRBV4-1 | TGCGCCAGCAGCCAAGGGTTTGATAGCAATCAGCCCCAGCATTTT | CASSQGFDSNQPQHF
many | TRBD1 | TRBJ2-2 | TRBV27 | TGTGCCAGCAGTTTGGGCAGGGGGCGCGACCGAGGCACCGGGGAGCTGTTTTTT | CASSLGRGRDRGTGELFF
- | TRBD1 | TRBJ2-4 | TRBV28 | TGTGCCAGCACCTTGAGGGGGCTTCCAAACATTCAGTACTTC | CASTLRGLPNIQYF
- | TRBD1 | TRBJ2-1 | TRBV28 | TGTGCCAGCAGTAATTACCGGGACAGGGACTACAATGAGCAGTTCTTC | CASSNYRDRDYNEQFF
many | - | TRBJ2-1 | TRBV7-9 | TGTGCCAGCAGCGTACGGAGCAATGAGCAGTTCTTC | CASSVRSNEQFF
few | TRBD1 | TRBJ2-5 | TRBV9 | TGTGCCAGCAGCGTAGCTCGGGGACAGGCGGAGACCCAGTACTTC | CASSVARGQAETQYF
many | TRBD1 | TRBJ1-1 | TRBV7-9 | TGTGCCAGCAGCTATCAACAGGGGGTTGGGACTGAAGCTTTCTTT | CASSYQQGVGTEAFF
many | - | TRBJ2-7 | TRBV5-1 | TGCGCCAGCAGCTTGCCCCTAGCGGGACAGGGGTTCACCTACGAGCAGTACTTC | CASSLPLAGQGFTYEQYF
many | - | TRBJ2-5 | TRBV6-1 | TGTGCCAGCAGGAATGGGGGGTCTGAGACCCAGTACTTC | CASRNGGSETQYF
many | - | TRBJ1-1 | TRBV3-1 | TGTGCCAGCAGCCAAGTAAAGAACACTGAAGCTTTCTTT | CASSQVKNTEAFF
many | - | TRBJ2-1 | TRBV5-5 | TGTGCCAGCAGCTTGGACGGAGACAATGAGCAGTTCTTC | CASSLDGDNEQFF
many | - | TRBJ2-7 | TRBV5-1 | TGCGCCAGCAGCTTACCCAGGGTTGGGAGCTCCTACGAGCAGTACTTC | CASSLPRVGSSYEQYF
many | TRBD1 | TRBJ1-3 | TRBV7-2 | TGTGCCAGCAGCGTACGGACAGGGGTCGGAAACACCATATATTTT | CASSVRTGVGNTIYF
few | - | TRBJ2-3 | TRBV5-1 | TGCGCCAGCAGCTTGCTCCGGGACCGCCGCACAGATACGCAGTATTTT | CASSLLRDRRTDTQYF
- | - | TRBJ1-2 | TRBV7-9 | TGTGCCAGCAGCTTTGGGGAGGACTACACCTTC | CASSFGEDYTF